The 3 T cell receptor beta chains below all came from one sample that was sequenced in a study of CD8+ T cells in alopecia areata. Treatment given: oral pan-JAK inhibitor, 5-10 mg twice daily. cDNA prepared by RNA extraction and subsequent reverse transcription served as the template for sequencing. Method: immunoSEQ multiplex PCR; TCRdb's copy keeps in-frame clones and lacks some. The sample includes approximately 150,000 clones, 50% to 75% seen only once; the top ten take 16%. The sample consisted of CD4+ T cells sorted from blood, taken at approximately week 56, from a patient treated with tofacitinib. Receptor source: a human donor with alopecia areata.

This chain connects TRBV6-6 to TRBJ2-5, with D perhaps matching TRBD2 (6 bases). CDR1 is MNHNY and CDR2 is SVGAGI in the germline V gene (reference sequence). The CDR3 loop spans 13 amino acids. The V end was cut by 4 bases, the J end by 4 bases, with 10 bases between. CDR3 bases: TGTGCCAGCAGTTTTCACGGGGGAGAGACCCAGTACTTC. Translating it yields CASSFHGGETQYF.

The chain uses TRBV29-1 and TRBJ1-1, with a tentative D call TRBD1 (6 bases). Trimming pared 3 bases from V and 4 bases from J, leaving 15 bases between. CDR1 and CDR2 from the germline V gene are SQVTM and ANQGSEA. The CDR3 totals 14 residues. The CDR3 spells CSVDGGQGLTEAFF. CDR3 nucleotides: TGCAGCGTTGACGGGGGTCAGGGGCTCACTGAAGCTTTCTTT.

This chain joins TRBV29-1 and TRBJ1-2; 7 bases fit TRBD1. With V trimmed by 7 bases and J by 4 bases, 9 bases remained unmatched. Germline CDR1 and CDR2: SQVTM and ANQGSEA. The CDR3 is made up of 13 amino acids. The CDR3 reads CSATGAISYGYTF. CDR3 sequence (DNA): TGCAGCGCTACAGGGGCAATAAGCTATGGCTACACCTTC.